Listed below are T cell receptor beta chains from one sample, sequenced in a study of OX40 agonist ivuxolimab in advanced cancers. Profiling relied on immunoSEQ multiplex PCR, and the TCRdb table lists in-frame clones only, not all of them. This table has some 62,000 clones, roughly nine tenths appearing once. The sequencing used CD4+ or CD8+ T cells sorted from blood, collected in a trial of the OX40 agonist ivuxolimab. The receptors come from an adult with an advanced solid tumor such as melanoma, head and neck, liver or kidney cancer. Each CDR3 is given with its conserved first and last residue. A D gene is named only where the DNA matches it firmly. Some rows mark clone size as missing; the rest say once, few, many or name a class of expanded clone.

V gene,CDR3 length,clone size,D gene,J gene,CDR3 protein,CDR3 DNA
TRBV5-4,16,.,TRBD2,TRBJ2-3,CASSPTSGRRGDTQYF,TGTGCCAGCAGCCCGACTAGCGGGAGGAGGGGGGATACGCAGTATTTT
TRBV5-1,15,.,TRBD1,TRBJ2-1,CASSPQGAKGNEQFF,TGCGCCAGCAGCCCGCAGGGGGCGAAAGGGAATGAGCAGTTCTTC
TRBV27,13,.,.,TRBJ1-2,CASSWQGSNGYTF,TGTGCCAGCAGTTGGCAGGGTTCAAATGGCTACACCTTC
TRBV14,13,.,TRBD1,TRBJ1-1,CASSQFGQGEAFF,TGTGCCAGCAGCCAGTTCGGACAGGGAGAAGCTTTCTTT
TRBV28,16,.,.,TRBJ1-5,CASSSLSGGNNQPQHF,TGTGCCAGCAGTTCCCTCTCGGGGGGGAACAATCAGCCCCAGCATTTT
TRBV27,15,.,TRBD2,TRBJ2-1,CASSTPRLAGDEQFF,TGTGCCAGCAGTACTCCCCGACTAGCGGGAGATGAGCAGTTCTTC
TRBV28,13,.,TRBD1,TRBJ2-7,CASIQGAPYEQYF,TGTGCCAGCATCCAGGGGGCTCCCTACGAGCAGTACTTC
TRBV19,15,.,TRBD1,TRBJ2-2,CASSSTGGVAGELFF,TGTGCCAGTTCGTCTACAGGGGGCGTAGCCGGGGAGCTGTTTTTT
TRBV19,13,.,.,TRBJ2-3,CATAGFASDTQYF,TGTGCCACCGCGGGTTTTGCGTCAGATACGCAGTATTTT
TRBV2,15,.,.,TRBJ1-2,CASSESQTTNYGYTF,TGTGCCAGCAGTGAATCCCAGACGACTAACTATGGCTACACCTTC
TRBV7-8,15,.,.,TRBJ2-3,CASSPNGGMTDTQYF,TGTGCCAGCAGCCCAAACGGAGGAATGACAGATACGCAGTATTTT
TRBV11-2,13,.,.,TRBJ1-2,CASRLWAETGYTF,TGTGCCAGCAGGCTTTGGGCGGAGACTGGCTACACCTTC
TRBV28,14,.,TRBD1,TRBJ1-1,CASSLLTGVTEAFF,TGTGCCAGCAGTTTACTCACAGGGGTCACTGAAGCTTTCTTT
TRBV11-1,14,few,TRBD1,TRBJ1-1,CASSLEYPGGEAFF,TGTGCCAGCAGCTTAGAGTATCCAGGGGGTGAAGCTTTCTTT
TRBV27,10,.,.,TRBJ2-7,CASRYYEQYF,TGTGCCAGCCGCTATTACGAGCAGTACTTC
TRBV9,14,.,.,TRBJ2-1,CASSVGLAYNEQFF,TGTGCCAGCAGCGTAGGGCTAGCCTACAATGAGCAGTTCTTC
TRBV28,12,.,.,TRBJ2-7,CASSALKYEQYF,TGTGCCAGCAGTGCACTAAAATACGAGCAGTACTTC
TRBV2,16,.,.,TRBJ2-1,CASSKEAAGLGNEQFF,TGTGCCAGCAGTAAAGAAGCGGCAGGGCTCGGCAATGAGCAGTTCTTC
TRBV19,15,.,TRBD1,TRBJ2-1,CASSISNRGTDEQFF,TGTGCCAGTAGTATTAGTAACAGGGGTACCGATGAGCAGTTCTTC
TRBV10-2,18,.,TRBD2,TRBJ2-3,CASSEIGSGRGGTDTQYF,TGCGCCAGCAGTGAGATAGGTAGCGGGAGAGGGGGCACAGATACGCAGTATTTT
TRBV5-1,13,.,.,TRBJ1-4,CASSLEGREKLFF,TGCGCCAGCAGCTTAGAGGGGAGGGAAAAGCTGTTTTTT
TRBV19,15,.,TRBD2,TRBJ2-3,CASTRGGGPTDTQYF,TGTGCCAGTACCCGTGGCGGGGGTCCCACAGATACGCAGTATTTT